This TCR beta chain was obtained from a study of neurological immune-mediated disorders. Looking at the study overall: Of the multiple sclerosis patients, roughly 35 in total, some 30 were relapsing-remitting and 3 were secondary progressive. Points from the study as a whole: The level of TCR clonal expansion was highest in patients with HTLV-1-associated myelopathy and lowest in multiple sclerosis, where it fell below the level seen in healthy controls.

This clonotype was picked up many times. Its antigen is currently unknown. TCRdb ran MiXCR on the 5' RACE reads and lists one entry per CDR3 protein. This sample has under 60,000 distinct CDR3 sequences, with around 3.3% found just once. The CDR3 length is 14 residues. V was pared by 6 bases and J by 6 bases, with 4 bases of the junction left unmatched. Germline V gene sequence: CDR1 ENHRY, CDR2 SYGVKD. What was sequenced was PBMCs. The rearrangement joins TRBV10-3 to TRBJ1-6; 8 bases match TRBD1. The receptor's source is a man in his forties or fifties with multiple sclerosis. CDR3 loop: CAIRTDRGNSPLHF. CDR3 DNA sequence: TGTGCCATCAGGACAGACAGGGGTAATTCACCCCTCCACTTT.